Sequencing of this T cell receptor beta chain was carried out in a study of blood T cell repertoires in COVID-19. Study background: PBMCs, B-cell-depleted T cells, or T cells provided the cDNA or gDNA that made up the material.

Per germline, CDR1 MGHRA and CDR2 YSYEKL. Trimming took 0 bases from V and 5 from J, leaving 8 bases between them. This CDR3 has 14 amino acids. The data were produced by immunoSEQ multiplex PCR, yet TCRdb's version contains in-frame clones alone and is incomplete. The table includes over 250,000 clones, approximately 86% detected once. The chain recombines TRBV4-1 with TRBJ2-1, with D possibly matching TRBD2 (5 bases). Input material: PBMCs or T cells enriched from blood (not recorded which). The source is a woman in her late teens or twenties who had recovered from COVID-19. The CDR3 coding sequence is TGCGCCAGCAGCCAAGATCGGGGAGACAATGAGCAGTTCTTC. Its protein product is CASSQDRGDNEQFF.